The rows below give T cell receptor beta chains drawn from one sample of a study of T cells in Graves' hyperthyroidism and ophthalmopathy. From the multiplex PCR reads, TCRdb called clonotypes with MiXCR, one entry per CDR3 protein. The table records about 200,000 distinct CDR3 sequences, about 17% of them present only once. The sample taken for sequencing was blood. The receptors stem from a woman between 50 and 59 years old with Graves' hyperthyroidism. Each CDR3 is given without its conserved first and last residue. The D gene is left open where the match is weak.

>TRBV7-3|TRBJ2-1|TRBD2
ASSLSGGSNEQF
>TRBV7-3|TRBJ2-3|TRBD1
ASSLYGQDSSTDTQY
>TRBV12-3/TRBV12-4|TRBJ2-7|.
ASGTYEQY
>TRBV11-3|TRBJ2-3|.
ASSSKRSTDTQY
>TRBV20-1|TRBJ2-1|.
SAPGSYNEQF
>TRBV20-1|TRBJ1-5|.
SASPGNQPQH
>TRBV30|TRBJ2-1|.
AWSVSGYNEQF
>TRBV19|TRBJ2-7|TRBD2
ATGLAGGYEQY
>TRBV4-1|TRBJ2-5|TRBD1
ASSHRGYQETQY
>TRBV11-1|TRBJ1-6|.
ASRSPLH
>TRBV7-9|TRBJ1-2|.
ASSQVGGSNGYT
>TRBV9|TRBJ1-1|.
ASSVIQTNTEAF
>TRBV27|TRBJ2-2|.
ASSLDTGELF
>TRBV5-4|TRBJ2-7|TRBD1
ASSNRDRGSYEQY
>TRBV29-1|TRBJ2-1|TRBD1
SVERDRDYNEQF
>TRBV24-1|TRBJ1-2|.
ATSDDRSYGYT
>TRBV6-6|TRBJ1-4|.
ASSYPIATTNEKLF
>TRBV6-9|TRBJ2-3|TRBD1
AGPFRTGLWTTDTQY
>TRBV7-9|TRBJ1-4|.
ASSRTDGGEKLF
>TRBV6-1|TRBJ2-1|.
ASNPGDRRSYNEQF
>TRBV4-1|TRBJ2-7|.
ASSRGRDEQY
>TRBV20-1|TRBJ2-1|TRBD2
SARLAGAGEQF
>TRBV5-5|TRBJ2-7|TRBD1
ASRRGTGSYEQY
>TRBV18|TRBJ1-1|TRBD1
ASSLGQGAVNTEAF
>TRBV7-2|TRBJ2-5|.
ASSLGTTQY
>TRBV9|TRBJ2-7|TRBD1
ASSVGDRDTYEQY
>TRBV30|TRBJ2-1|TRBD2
ASRPGLVNNEQF
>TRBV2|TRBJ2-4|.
ASRRDAKNIQY
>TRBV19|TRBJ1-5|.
ASRYIGDISNQPQH
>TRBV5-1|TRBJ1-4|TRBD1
ASSDGTGPLSEKLF
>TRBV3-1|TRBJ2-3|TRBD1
ASSQATGGTDTQY
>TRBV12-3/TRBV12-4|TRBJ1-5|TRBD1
ASSGQGGLEPQH